Listed below are T cell receptor beta chains from one sample, sequenced in a study of shared clonotypes between healthy human individuals. Using immunoSEQ multiplex PCR, the repertoire was profiled, and TCRdb retains in-frame clones only, with some absent. The sample includes a few million clones, about 94% of them seen just once. Input material: naive CD4+ T cells sorted from blood. The receptors originated from a man aged 18 to 30 in good health. CDR3s include the opening cysteine and the closing phenylalanine or tryptophan. A D gene is named only where the DNA matches it firmly. A row's size may be missing; if present it is once, few, many or a size class.

>.|TRBJ1-3|.|TRBV28
CASRPTGTGGNTIYF
TGTGCCAGCAGACCAACAGGGACTGGTGGAAACACCATATATTTT
>TRBD1|TRBJ1-3|once|TRBV10-3
CAISERQGASNTIYF
TGTGCCATCAGTGAGCGACAGGGTGCTTCCAACACCATATATTTT
>.|TRBJ1-2|.|TRBV10-2
CASSGGAGPYGYTF
TGCGCCAGCAGTGGAGGGGCCGGCCCGTATGGCTACACCTTC
>.|TRBJ2-3|.|TRBV5-8
CASSLADTQYF
TGTGCCAGCAGTCTAGCGGATACGCAGTATTTT
>.|TRBJ2-7|.|TRBV5-1
CASSLAGATPQYF
TGCGCCAGCAGCTTGGCCGGAGCTACCCCTCAGTACTTC
>.|TRBJ1-6|.|TRBV6-5
CASSYGGGSYNSPLHF
TGTGCCAGCAGTTATGGAGGGGGATCCTATAATTCACCCCTCCACTTT
>.|TRBJ1-5|.|TRBV11-2
CASSLAGAPYQPQHF
TGTGCCAGCAGCTTAGCGGGGGCTCCGTACCAGCCCCAGCATTTT
>TRBD1|TRBJ1-2|.|TRBV5-6
CASSLGAGGPYGYTF
TGTGCCAGCAGCTTGGGGGCAGGGGGTCCCTATGGCTACACCTTC
>.|TRBJ1-5|.|TRBV19
CASASWTVYSNQPQHF
TGTGCCAGTGCGAGTTGGACAGTTTATAGCAATCAGCCCCAGCATTTT
>.|TRBJ1-2|.|TRBV2
CASSQKGWGYTF
TGTGCCAGCTCCCAGAAGGGGTGGGGCTACACCTTC
>.|TRBJ1-5|.|TRBV7-9
CASSSDSNQPQHF
TGTGCCAGCAGCTCGGACAGCAATCAGCCCCAGCATTTT
>.|TRBJ2-3|.|TRBV7-9
CASSFLLVSDTQYF
TGTGCCAGCAGCTTCCTCCTTGTCTCAGATACGCAGTATTTT
>TRBD1|TRBJ1-2|.|TRBV2
CASSGASTGFYGYTF
TGTGCCAGCAGTGGAGCCTCGACAGGGTTCTATGGCTACACCTTC
>TRBD1|TRBJ2-2|.|TRBV4-2
CASSAPQGAFTGELFF
TGTGCCAGCAGCGCCCCCCAGGGGGCTTTCACCGGGGAGCTGTTTTTT
>TRBD1|TRBJ2-3|.|TRBV2
CASSEQGAATDTQYF
TGTGCCAGCAGTGAACAGGGGGCGGCCACAGATACGCAGTATTTT
>TRBD1|TRBJ2-7|.|TRBV9
CASSVEPGGEQYF
TGTGCCAGCAGCGTAGAACCAGGGGGCGAGCAGTACTTC
>TRBD1|TRBJ1-2|.|TRBV6-1
CASSAGTGLGYTF
TGTGCCAGCAGTGCCGGGACAGGGCTAGGCTACACCTTC
>.|TRBJ2-7|once|TRBV27
CASSLGGGRIHYEQYF
TGTGCCAGCAGTTTGGGAGGCGGGCGGATTCACTACGAGCAGTACTTC
>TRBD1|TRBJ1-1|.|TRBV7-9
CASSLSYLDRGNTEAFF
TGTGCCAGCAGCTTAAGCTATCTGGACAGGGGAAACACTGAAGCTTTCTTT
>TRBD1|TRBJ1-2|.|TRBV18
CASSLNRGDYGYTF
TGTGCCAGCTCACTGAACAGGGGAGACTATGGCTACACCTTC
>.|TRBJ2-3|.|TRBV6-5
CASSYSSPDTQYF
TGTGCCAGCAGTTACTCATCCCCAGATACGCAGTATTTT
>TRBD1|TRBJ1-6|.|TRBV6-1
CASITGGSPLHF
TGTGCCAGCATCACAGGGGGCTCACCCCTCCACTTT
>.|TRBJ2-3|.|TRBV5-1
CASSVPGTDTQYF
TGCGCCAGCAGCGTCCCGGGCACAGATACGCAGTATTTT
>.|TRBJ1-2|once|TRBV19
CASSPLGGESGYTF
TGTGCCAGTAGCCCCTTAGGGGGAGAGTCTGGCTACACCTTC
>TRBD1|TRBJ1-2|.|TRBV4-2
CASSQLDRDIYGYTF
TGTGCCAGCAGCCAGTTGGACAGGGATATATATGGCTACACCTTC
>.|TRBJ2-5|.|TRBV29-1
CSAYQDHQYF
TGCAGCGCCTACCAAGATCACCAGTACTTC
>.|TRBJ2-7|.|TRBV20-1
CSVLQRNEQYF
TGCAGTGTTCTACAGCGCAACGAGCAGTACTTC
>.|TRBJ2-5|.|TRBV30
CAWSARPQETQYF
TGTGCCTGGAGTGCCAGGCCCCAAGAGACCCAGTACTTC
>.|TRBJ1-2|few|TRBV2
CASSSGPPDYGYTF
TGTGCCAGCAGTTCCGGACCTCCCGACTATGGCTACACCTTC
>.|TRBJ2-4|.|TRBV25-1
CATDVQTSSVRNIQYF
TGTGCCACTGACGTCCAAACATCTTCCGTGAGGAACATTCAGTACTTC
>TRBD1|TRBJ1-1|.|TRBV9
CASSPRQGWAEAFF
TGTGCCAGCAGCCCACGACAGGGGTGGGCTGAAGCTTTCTTT
>TRBD1|TRBJ1-2|.|TRBV27
CATWHRGAYGYTF
TGTGCCACTTGGCACAGGGGTGCCTATGGCTACACCTTC
>TRBD1|TRBJ2-5|.|TRBV10-2
CASSEQGETQYF
TGCGCCAGCAGTGAACAGGGGGAGACCCAGTACTTC
>.|TRBJ1-2|.|TRBV15
CATSRTVLYGYTF
TGTGCCACCAGCCGAACAGTTCTCTATGGCTACACCTTC
>TRBD1|TRBJ2-7|.|TRBV6-5
CASSRQGPTYEQYF
TGTGCCAGCAGTCGACAGGGCCCCACCTACGAGCAGTACTTC
>.|TRBJ1-1|.|TRBV18
CASSPLESTEAFF
TGTGCCAGCTCACCACTGGAAAGCACTGAAGCTTTCTTT